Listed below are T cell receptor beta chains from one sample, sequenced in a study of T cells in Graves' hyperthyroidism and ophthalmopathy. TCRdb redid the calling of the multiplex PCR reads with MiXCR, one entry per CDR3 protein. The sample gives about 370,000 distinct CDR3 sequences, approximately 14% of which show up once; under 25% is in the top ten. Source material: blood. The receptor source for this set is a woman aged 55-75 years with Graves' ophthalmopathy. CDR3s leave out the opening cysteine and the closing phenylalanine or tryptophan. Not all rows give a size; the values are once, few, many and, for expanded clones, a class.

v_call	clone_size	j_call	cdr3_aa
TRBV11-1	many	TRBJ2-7	ASSPRTSGGPYEQY
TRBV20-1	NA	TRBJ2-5	SANPLQGGVGETQY
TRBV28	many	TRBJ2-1	ASESGYPDEQF
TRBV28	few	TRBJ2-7	ASRSGQVNYEQY
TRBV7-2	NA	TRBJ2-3	ASSLSPPWAGEGSTQY
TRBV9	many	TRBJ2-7	ASSVEPTSSYEQY
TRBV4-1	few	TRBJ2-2	ASSYTPRGEPNTGELF
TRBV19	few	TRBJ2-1	ASSIDLLAYNEQF
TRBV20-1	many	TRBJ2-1	SARRGQQTYNEQF
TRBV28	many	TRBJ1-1	ASSLPDRGIVTEAF